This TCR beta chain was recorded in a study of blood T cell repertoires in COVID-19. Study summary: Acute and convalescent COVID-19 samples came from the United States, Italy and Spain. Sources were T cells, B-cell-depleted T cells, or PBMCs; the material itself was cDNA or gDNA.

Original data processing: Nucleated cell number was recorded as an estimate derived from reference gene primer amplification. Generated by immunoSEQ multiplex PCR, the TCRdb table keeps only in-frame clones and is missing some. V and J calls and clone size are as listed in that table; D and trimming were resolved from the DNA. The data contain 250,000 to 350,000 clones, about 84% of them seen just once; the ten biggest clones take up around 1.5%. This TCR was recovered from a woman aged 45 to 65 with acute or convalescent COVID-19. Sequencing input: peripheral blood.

The CDR3: CASNTATGAEAFF. The CDR3 DNA is TGTGCCAGCAATACAGCTACGGGGGCTGAAGCTTTCTTT. This rearrangement joins TRBV28 to TRBJ1-1; TRBD1 is a possible D gene (5 bases). Germline V CDR1 and CDR2: MDHEN, SYDVKM. The CDR3 spans 13 residues. Between the trimmed V and J ends, which lost 7 bases and 6 bases, there was a span of 15 bases.